This is a list of T cell receptor beta chains from one sample in a study of monozygotic twins with inflammatory bowel disease. TCRdb reprocessed the 5' RACE reads, keeping one entry per CDR3 protein, no DNA. This table lists approximately 340,000 distinct CDR3 sequences. Sequenced material: blood. All receptors derive from a human donor with ulcerative colitis or Crohn's disease, or a healthy co-twin of an affected twin (not recorded which). Both conserved end residues are part of each CDR3. Fields, in order: V gene, J gene, CDR3 protein.

TRBV7-2	TRBJ1-2	CASSLRGGWNGYTF
TRBV4-2	TRBJ2-7	CASSQDLEQYF
TRBV7-2	TRBJ2-7	CASSLNAGSFYEQYF
TRBV19	TRBJ2-5	CASKERGNGAQYF
TRBV30	TRBJ1-1	CAWRATGGVKVDTEAFF
TRBV2	TRBJ1-1	CASSELGRDTEAFF
TRBV4-1	TRBJ2-7	CASRGQDPSYEQYF
TRBV10-3	TRBJ1-2	CAISDSRDRDGGYGYTF
TRBV7-2	TRBJ2-7	CASSQWDRGYEQYF
TRBV2	TRBJ2-7	CASRPAGGVMSYEQYF
TRBV12-3/TRBV12-4	TRBJ2-2	CASSWDFANTGELFF
TRBV7-9	TRBJ1-1	CASSRVTGGGSLTEAFF
TRBV5-1	TRBJ2-7	CASSLAFGEQYF
TRBV7-2	TRBJ2-3	CATEGASTDTQYF
TRBV6-6	TRBJ2-3	CASLAGGFTDTQYF
TRBV5-1	TRBJ2-5	CASSLTSGETQYF
TRBV12-3/TRBV12-4	TRBJ2-3	CASKLGGTDTQYF
TRBV30	TRBJ1-6	CAWSYKGVYNSPLHF
TRBV20-1	TRBJ2-2	CSAFGLAGIGRELFF
TRBV20-1	TRBJ2-4	CGCPGTVKNIQYF
TRBV4-3	TRBJ2-3	CASSQDAGSTDTQHF
TRBV2	TRBJ2-6	CASSEHRGSQLTRSGANVLTF
TRBV7-9	TRBJ1-6	CASSFSSGGYSPLHF
TRBV20-1	TRBJ1-1	CSAREPKALGGVNTEAFF
TRBV29-1	TRBJ2-3	CSVADSYFTDTQYF
TRBV29-1	TRBJ2-1	CSVEKVAVTYNEQFF
TRBV9	TRBJ2-3	CASSAGPATDTQYF
TRBV28	TRBJ2-7	CAIGQGASYEQYF
TRBV12-3/TRBV12-4	TRBJ1-5	CASSLRVGGAQPQHF
TRBV5-6	TRBJ2-1	CASSLELAANNEQFF
TRBV7-9	TRBJ1-1	CASSLVAPRLSAEAFF
TRBV12-3/TRBV12-4	TRBJ2-7	CASSLGLAGPYEQYF
TRBV5-1	TRBJ2-1	CASRTEINEQFF
TRBV29-1	TRBJ2-7	CSVGWRGIREQYF
TRBV6-5	TRBJ2-2	CASSYYPGTGANTGELFF
TRBV5-4	TRBJ2-7	CASSGRPTGAFYEQYF
TRBV6-5	TRBJ1-1	CASTQGAEAFF
TRBV18	TRBJ2-3	CASSPGLAGPYTQYF
TRBV5-1	TRBJ2-7	CASSLLSEYEQYF
TRBV6-5	TRBJ2-5	CASSSPSGGMETQYF
TRBV6-4	TRBJ1-1	CASSTQTGATEAFF